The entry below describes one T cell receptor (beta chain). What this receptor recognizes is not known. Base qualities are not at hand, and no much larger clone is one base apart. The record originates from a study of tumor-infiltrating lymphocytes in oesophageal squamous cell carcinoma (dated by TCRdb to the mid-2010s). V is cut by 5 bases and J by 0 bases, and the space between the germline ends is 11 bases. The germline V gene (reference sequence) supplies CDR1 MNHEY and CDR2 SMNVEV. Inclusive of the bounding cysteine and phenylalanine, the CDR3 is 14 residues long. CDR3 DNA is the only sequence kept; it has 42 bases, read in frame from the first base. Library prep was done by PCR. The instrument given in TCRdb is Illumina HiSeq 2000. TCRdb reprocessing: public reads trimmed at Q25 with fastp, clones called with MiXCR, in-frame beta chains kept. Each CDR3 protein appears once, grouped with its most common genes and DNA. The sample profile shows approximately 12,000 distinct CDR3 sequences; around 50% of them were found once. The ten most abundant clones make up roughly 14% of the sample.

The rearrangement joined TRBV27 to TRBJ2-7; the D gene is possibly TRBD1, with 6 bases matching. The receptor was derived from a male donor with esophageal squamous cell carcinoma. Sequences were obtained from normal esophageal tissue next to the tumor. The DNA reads TGTGCCAGCAGTCGCTGGGACAACTCCTACGAGCAGTACTTC. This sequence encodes CASSRWDNSYEQYF.